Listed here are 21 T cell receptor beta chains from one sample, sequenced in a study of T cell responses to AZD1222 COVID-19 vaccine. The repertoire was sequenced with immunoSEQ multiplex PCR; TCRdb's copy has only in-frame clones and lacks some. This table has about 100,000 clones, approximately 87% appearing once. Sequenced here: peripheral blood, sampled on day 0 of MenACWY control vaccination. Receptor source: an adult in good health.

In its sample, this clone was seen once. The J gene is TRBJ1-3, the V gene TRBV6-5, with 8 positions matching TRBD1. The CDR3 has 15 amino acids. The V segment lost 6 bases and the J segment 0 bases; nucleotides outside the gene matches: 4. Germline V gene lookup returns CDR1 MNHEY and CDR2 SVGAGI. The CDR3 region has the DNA TGTGCCAGCAGCCGGGACAGGTCCTCTGGAAACACCATATATTTT. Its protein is CASSRDRSSGNTIYF.

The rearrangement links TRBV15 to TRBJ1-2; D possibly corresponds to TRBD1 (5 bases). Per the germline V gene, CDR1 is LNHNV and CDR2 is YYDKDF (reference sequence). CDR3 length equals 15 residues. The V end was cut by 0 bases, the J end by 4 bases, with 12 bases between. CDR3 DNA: TGTGCCACCAGCAGAGATCGGACATCGGGCTATGGCTACACCTTC. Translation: CATSRDRTSGYGYTF. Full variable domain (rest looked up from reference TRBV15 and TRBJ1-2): DAMVIQNPRYQVTQFGKPVTLSCSQTLNHNVMYWYQQKSSQAPKLLFHYYDKDFNNEADTPDNFQSRRPNTSFCFLDIRSPGLGDTAMYLCATSRDRTSGYGYTFGSGTRLTVV.

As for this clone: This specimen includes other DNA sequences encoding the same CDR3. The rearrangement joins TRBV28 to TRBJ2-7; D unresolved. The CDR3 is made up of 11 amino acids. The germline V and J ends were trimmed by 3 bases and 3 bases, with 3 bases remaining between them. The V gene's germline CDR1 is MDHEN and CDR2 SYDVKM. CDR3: CASSFYYEQYF. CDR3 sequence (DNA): TGTGCCAGCAGTTTTTACTACGAGCAGTACTTC.

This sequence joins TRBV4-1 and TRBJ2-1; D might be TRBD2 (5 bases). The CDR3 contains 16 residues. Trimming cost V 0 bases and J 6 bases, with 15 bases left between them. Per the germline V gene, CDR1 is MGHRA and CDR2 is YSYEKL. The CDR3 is CASSQEGRRGFNEQFF. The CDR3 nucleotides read TGCGCCAGCAGCCAAGAAGGCCGGAGAGGGTTCAATGAGCAGTTCTTC.

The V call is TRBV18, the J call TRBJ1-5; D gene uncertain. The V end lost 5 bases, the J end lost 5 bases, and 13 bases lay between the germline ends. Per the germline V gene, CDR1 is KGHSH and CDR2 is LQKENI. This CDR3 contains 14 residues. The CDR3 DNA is TGTGCCAGCTCAGGAACTAGGGATGATCAGCCCCAGCATTTT. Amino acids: CASSGTRDDQPQHF.

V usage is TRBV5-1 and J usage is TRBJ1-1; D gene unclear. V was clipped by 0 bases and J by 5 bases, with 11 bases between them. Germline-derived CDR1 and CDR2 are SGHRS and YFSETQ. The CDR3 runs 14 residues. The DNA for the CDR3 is TGCGCCAGCAGCTTGGCCGGAATGGGGACTGAAGCTTTCTTT. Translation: CASSLAGMGTEAFF.

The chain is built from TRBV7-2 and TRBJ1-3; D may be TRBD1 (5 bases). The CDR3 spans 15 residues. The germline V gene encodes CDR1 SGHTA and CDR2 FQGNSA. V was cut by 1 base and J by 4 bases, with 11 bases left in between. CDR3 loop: CASSLEPGVGNTIYF. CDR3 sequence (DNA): TGTGCCAGCAGCTTAGAGCCGGGGGTGGGAAACACCATATATTTT.

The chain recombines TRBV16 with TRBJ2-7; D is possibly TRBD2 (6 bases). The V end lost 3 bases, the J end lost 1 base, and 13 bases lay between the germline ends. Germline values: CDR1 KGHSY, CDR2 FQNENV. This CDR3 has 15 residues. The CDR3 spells CASSHGLARSYEQYF. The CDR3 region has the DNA TGTGCCAGCAGCCACGGGCTAGCGAGGTCCTACGAGCAGTACTTC.

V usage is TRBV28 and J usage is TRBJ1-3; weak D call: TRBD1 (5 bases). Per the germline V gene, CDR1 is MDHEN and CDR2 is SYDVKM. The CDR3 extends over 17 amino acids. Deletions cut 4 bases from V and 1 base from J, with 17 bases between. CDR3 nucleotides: TGTGCCAGCAGTTCGGGGGTGGTAGGAGGGTCTGGAAACACCATATATTTT. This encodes CASSSGVVGGSGNTIYF. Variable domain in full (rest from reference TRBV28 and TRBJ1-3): DVKVTQSSRYLVKRTGEKVFLECVQDMDHENMFWYRQDPGLGLRLIYFSYDVKMKEKGDIPEGYSVSREKKERFSLILESASTNQTSMYLCASSSGVVGGSGNTIYFGEGSWLTVV.

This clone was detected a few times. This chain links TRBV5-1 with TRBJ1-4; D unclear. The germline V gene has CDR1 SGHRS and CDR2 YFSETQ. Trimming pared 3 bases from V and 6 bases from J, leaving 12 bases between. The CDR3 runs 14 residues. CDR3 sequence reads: CASSSTTADEKLFF. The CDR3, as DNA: TGCGCCAGCAGCTCAACTACAGCGGATGAAAAACTGTTTTTT.

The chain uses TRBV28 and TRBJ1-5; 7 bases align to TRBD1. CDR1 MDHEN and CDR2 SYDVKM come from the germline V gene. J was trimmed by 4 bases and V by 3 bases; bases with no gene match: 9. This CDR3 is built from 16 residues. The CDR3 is CASSLPPGQQNQPQHF. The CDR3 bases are TGTGCCAGCAGTTTGCCTCCGGGACAGCAGAATCAGCCCCAGCATTTT.

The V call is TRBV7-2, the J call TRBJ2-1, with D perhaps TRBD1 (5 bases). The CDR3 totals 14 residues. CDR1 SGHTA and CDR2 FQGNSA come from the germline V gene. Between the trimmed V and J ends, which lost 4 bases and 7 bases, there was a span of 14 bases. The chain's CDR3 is CASSSSTDSNEQFF. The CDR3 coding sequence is TGTGCCAGCAGCTCCTCGACAGATTCGAATGAGCAGTTCTTC.

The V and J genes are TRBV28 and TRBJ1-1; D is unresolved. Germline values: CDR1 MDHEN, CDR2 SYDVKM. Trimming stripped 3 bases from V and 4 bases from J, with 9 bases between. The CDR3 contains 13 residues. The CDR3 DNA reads TGTGCCAGCAGTTTGGACTTGGGCACTGAAGCTTTCTTT. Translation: CASSLDLGTEAFF.

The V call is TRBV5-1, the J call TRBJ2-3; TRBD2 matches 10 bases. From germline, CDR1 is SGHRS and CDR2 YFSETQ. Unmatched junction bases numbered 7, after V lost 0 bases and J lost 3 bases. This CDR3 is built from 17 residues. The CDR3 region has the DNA TGCGCCAGCAGCTTGGCCGGGGGTAGCGGGGGGACAGATACGCAGTATTTT. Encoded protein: CASSLAGGSGGTDTQYF.

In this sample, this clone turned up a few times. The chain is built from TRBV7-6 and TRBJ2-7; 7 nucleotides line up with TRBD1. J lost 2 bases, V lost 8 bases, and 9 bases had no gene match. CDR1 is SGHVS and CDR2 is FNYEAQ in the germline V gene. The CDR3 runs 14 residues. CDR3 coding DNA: TGTGCCAGCTCCGGACCAGGGGGTACCTACGAGCAGTACTTC. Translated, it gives CASSGPGGTYEQYF.

CDR3 coding DNA: TGTGCCAGCAGTTCGTTGGGAAGCTCCTATAATTCACCCCTCCACTTT. Translated: CASSSLGSSYNSPLHF. The chain couples TRBV6-2 or TRBV6-3 to TRBJ1-6; D not certain. CDR1 MNHEY and CDR2 SVGEGT come from the germline V gene. Between the trimmed V and J ends, which lost 4 bases and 0 bases, there was a span of 10 bases. This CDR3 has 16 residues.

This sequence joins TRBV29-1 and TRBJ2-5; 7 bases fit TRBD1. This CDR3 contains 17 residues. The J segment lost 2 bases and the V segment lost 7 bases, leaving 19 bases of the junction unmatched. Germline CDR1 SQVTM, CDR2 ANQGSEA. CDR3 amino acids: CSAPLDRVLRGQETQYF. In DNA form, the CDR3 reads TGCAGCGCTCCCCTAGACAGGGTACTTCGAGGGCAAGAGACCCAGTACTTC. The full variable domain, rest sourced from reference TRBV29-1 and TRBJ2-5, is SAVISQKPSRDICQRGTSLTIQCQVDSQVTMMFWYRQQPGQSLTLIATANQGSEATYESGFVIDKFPISRPNLTFSTLTVSNMSPEDSSIYLCSAPLDRVLRGQETQYFGPGTRLLVL.

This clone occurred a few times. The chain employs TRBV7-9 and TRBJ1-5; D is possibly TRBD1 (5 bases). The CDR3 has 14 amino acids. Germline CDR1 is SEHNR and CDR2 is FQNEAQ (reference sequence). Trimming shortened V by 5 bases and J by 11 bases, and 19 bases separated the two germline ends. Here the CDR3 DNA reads TGTGCCAGCAGCCTGGGGCAGGGCCGAGGGACCCAGCATTTT. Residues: CASSLGQGRGTQHF.

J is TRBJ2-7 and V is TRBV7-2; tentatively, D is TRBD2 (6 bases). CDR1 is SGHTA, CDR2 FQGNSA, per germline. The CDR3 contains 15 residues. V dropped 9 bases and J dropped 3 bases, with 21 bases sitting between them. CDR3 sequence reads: CASKEGQGGLYEQYF. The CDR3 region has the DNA TGTGCCAGTAAAGAGGGGCAGGGAGGCCTCTACGAGCAGTACTTC.

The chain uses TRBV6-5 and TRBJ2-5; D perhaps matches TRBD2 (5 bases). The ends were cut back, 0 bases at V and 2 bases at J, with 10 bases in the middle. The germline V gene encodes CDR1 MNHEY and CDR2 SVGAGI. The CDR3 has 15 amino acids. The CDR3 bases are TGTGCCAGCAGTTACTCGTTTGGGGAGCAAGAGACCCAGTACTTC. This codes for CASSYSFGEQETQYF.

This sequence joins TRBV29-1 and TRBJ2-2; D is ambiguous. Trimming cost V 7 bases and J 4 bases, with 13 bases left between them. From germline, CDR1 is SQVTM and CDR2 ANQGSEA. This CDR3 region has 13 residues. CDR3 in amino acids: CSAVRESTGELFF. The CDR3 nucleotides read TGCAGCGCCGTCCGCGAGAGCACCGGGGAGCTGTTTTTT.